The 13 T cell receptor beta chains listed next were all sequenced from one sample in a study of blood T cell repertoires in COVID-19. Profiling relied on immunoSEQ multiplex PCR, and the TCRdb table lists in-frame clones only, not all of them. Among 120,000 or so clones, just over 85% were seen once, and the ten largest hold about 0.9%. The material sequenced was peripheral blood. These receptors were taken from a woman aged 50 to 60 with active or convalescent COVID-19.

The rearrangement uses TRBV4-1 and TRBJ2-3; D gene ambiguous. This CDR3 comprises 16 residues. In germline, CDR1 is MGHRA, CDR2 YSYEKL. V was shortened by 3 bases and J by 1 base, with 14 bases between the two germline ends. The CDR3 reads CASSQSFGFRTDTQYF. The CDR3 DNA sequence: TGCGCCAGCAGCCAGTCCTTCGGTTTTCGCACAGATACGCAGTATTTT.

V gene TRBV30 combines with J gene TRBJ2-7; possibly TRBD1 for D (6 bases). The CDR3 runs 13 residues. Germline V gene sequence: CDR1 GTSNPN, CDR2 SVGIG (reference sequence). The CDR3 DNA sequence: TGTGCTAGGCAGGGGCAGGGAGTGGGTGAGCAGTACTTC. It encodes CARQGQGVGEQYF.

The gene calls are TRBV7-2 and TRBJ1-2; 7 bases match TRBD1. The CDR3 totals 13 residues. Germline V gene data show CDR1 as SGHTA and CDR2 as FQGNSA. J was trimmed by 5 bases and V by 5 bases; bases with no gene match: 5. The CDR3 region has the DNA TGTGCCAGCAGCACTGGACAGGTTTATGGCTACACCTTC. Translated: CASSTGQVYGYTF. Full variable domain (remainder filled in from reference TRBV7-2 and TRBJ1-2): GAGVSQSPSNKVTEKGKDVELRCDPISGHTALYWYRQSLGQGLEFLIYFQGNSAPDKSGLPSDRFSAERTGGSVSTLTIQRTQQEDSAVYLCASSTGQVYGYTFGSGTRLTVV.

V usage is TRBV28 and J usage is TRBJ2-2, with D perhaps TRBD2 (5 bases). This CDR3 spans 13 amino acids. Germline CDR1 reads MDHEN; CDR2 reads SYDVKM. V was shortened by 6 bases and J by 4 bases, with 9 bases between the two germline ends. The CDR3 DNA reads TGTGCCAGCAGACCTACTAGCACCGGGGAGCTGTTTTTT. Translated: CASRPTSTGELFF.

The rearrangement links TRBV30 to TRBJ2-3, with no clear D. CDR1 is GTSNPN and CDR2 is SVGIG in the germline V gene (reference sequence). V lost 5 bases, J lost 1 base, and 10 bases lay in between. There are 13 residues in the CDR3. The DNA of the CDR3 is TGTGCCTGGTGGGCCCACGGCACAGATACGCAGTATTTT. Translated, it gives CAWWAHGTDTQYF.

V usage is TRBV9 and J usage is TRBJ2-1; no definite D call. V lost 3 bases to trimming and J lost 6 bases, with 10 bases between them. Germline CDR1 is SGDLS and CDR2 is YYNGEE. The CDR3 is 13 residues long. The CDR3 DNA sequence: TGTGCCAGCAGCGGCCACTCGAGCAATGAGCAGTTCTTC. It translates to CASSGHSSNEQFF. The entire variable domain, with the rest obtained from reference TRBV9 and TRBJ2-1, is as follows: DSGVTQTPKHLITATGQRVTLRCSPRSGDLSVYWYQQSLDQGLQFLIQYYNGEERAKGNILERFSAQQFPDLHSELNLSSLELGDSALYFCASSGHSSNEQFFGPGTRLTVL.

Here the CDR3 DNA reads TGTGCCTGGAGTAGGAGTACTGAAGCTTTCTTT. This translates into CAWSRSTEAFF. The J gene is TRBJ1-1, the V gene TRBV30; no firm D call. The ends were cut back, 2 bases at V and 5 bases at J, with 6 bases in the middle. The CDR3 is made up of 11 amino acids. Germline loops: CDR1 GTSNPN, CDR2 SVGIG (reference sequence).

This chain connects TRBV18 to TRBJ2-2; D is unclear. The V end was cut by 8 bases, the J end by 6 bases, with 7 bases between. Germline loops: CDR1 KGHSH, CDR2 LQKENI. The CDR3 extends over 11 amino acids. The CDR3 bases are TGTGCCAGCCGTGGGCCCGGGGAGCTGTTTTTT. Amino acid sequence: CASRGPGELFF.

The chain has TRBV19 and TRBJ2-5; D might be TRBD1 (7 bases). V lost 6 bases to trimming and J lost 1 base, with 9 bases between them. CDR3 size: 13 residues. Per the germline V gene, CDR1 is LNHDA and CDR2 is SQIVND (reference sequence). The CDR3 bases are TGTGCCAGTAGGCAGGGGGGCCAAGAGACCCAGTACTTC. This gives the protein CASRQGGQETQYF. Variable domain in full (rest from reference TRBV19 and TRBJ2-5): DGGITQSPKYLFRKEGQNVTLSCEQNLNHDAMYWYRQDPGQGLRLIYYSQIVNDFQKGDIAEGYSVSREKKESFPLTVTSAQKNPTAFYLCASRQGGQETQYFGPGTRLLVL.

The DNA for the CDR3 is TGTGCCAGCACCCTACTAGCGTCTAGCACAGATACGCAGTATTTT. It specifies CASTLLASSTDTQYF. The chain joins TRBV27 to TRBJ2-3; 7 nucleotides line up with TRBD2. Losses at the gene ends were 7 bases for V and 0 bases for J; bases not matched to a gene: 7. This CDR3 has 15 residues. The germline CDR1 and CDR2 sequences are MNHEY and SMNVEV (reference sequence).

The genes are TRBV7-2 and TRBJ2-1; 10 positions agree with TRBD2. Germline lookup yields CDR1 SGHTA and CDR2 FQGNSA. With 1 base clipped from V and 9 bases from J, the junction kept 9 bases outside the gene matches. The CDR3 totals 16 residues. CDR3 coding DNA: TGTGCCAGCAGCTTAGGCCCCGGGACTAGCGCGGGTGAGCAGTTCTTC. It yields the protein CASSLGPGTSAGEQFF.

The CDR3 is CAISPNKGAGESNEQFF. CDR3 sequence (DNA): TGTGCCATCAGTCCCAACAAGGGAGCGGGAGAATCAAATGAGCAGTTCTTC. The chain uses TRBV10-3 and TRBJ2-1, with 8 bases lining up with TRBD2. This CDR3 spans 17 amino acids. The junction had 16 bases not matched to a gene; V was cut back by 5 bases and J by 7 bases. Per the germline V gene, CDR1 is ENHRY and CDR2 is SYGVKD.

The chain recombines TRBV20-1 with TRBJ2-2; weak D call: TRBD2 (5 bases). The CDR3 is 12 amino acids. V shed 3 bases and J shed 5 bases, with 7 bases lying between them. Germline-derived CDR1 and CDR2 are DFQATT and SNEGSKA (reference sequence). The CDR3 sequence is CSASLATGELFF. CDR3 coding DNA: TGCAGTGCTAGTTTAGCGACCGGGGAGCTGTTTTTT.